The clone carrying this T cell receptor (beta chain) was seen repeatedly, ten times or more. Its antigen is unidentified. The sample originates from a study of T cells in Graves' hyperthyroidism and ophthalmopathy. With duration under 3 months, ophthalmopathy was active: Clinical Activity Score at least 3, NOSPECS at least 4. This CDR3 has 13 residues. CDR1 and CDR2 (germline): SNHLY, FYNNEI. Unmatched junction bases numbered 4, after V lost 7 bases and J lost 4 bases. The study, taken as a whole, reports: Peripheral blood also featured most of the thyroid clonotypes expanded above 0.001.

TCR beta CDR3 region amplification was performed from RNA transcripts. First-round RT-PCR with HTBI primers amplified the TCR CDR3 region. TCRdb reanalysed the multiplex PCR reads using MiXCR and keeps one entry per CDR3 protein. The sample carries 350,000 to 450,000 distinct CDR3 sequences, about 14% recorded once. This receptor was obtained from a man between 50 and 59 years old with Graves' ophthalmopathy. This chain uses TRBV2 with TRBJ2-3, with 8 bases fitting TRBD2. The material sequenced was blood. The CDR3 nucleotides are TGTGCCAGCAAGCCGGGAGGGGCAGATACGCAGTATTTT. It specifies CASKPGGADTQYF.